These 5 T cell receptor beta chains share one sample of origin, sequenced in a study of cytomegalovirus exposure and HLA in healthy donors (dated by TCRdb to 2016 to 2017). Libraries were built with the immunoSEQ multiplex PCR assay. For the multiplex PCR, a mixture combining 60 forward primers for TCR Vbeta segments and 13 reverse primers for TCR Jbeta segments was used. The immuneACCESS repertoire file appears here via TCRdb, limited to in-frame rearrangements. These files lack a portion of the clones; in checked studies, under half of the deficit traces to unresolved V genes, and the cause of the others is not known. In all, the sample holds 200,000 to 250,000 clones, and almost 85% of those were seen once. Together, the top ten hold about 0.58% of the sample. Specimen: PBMCs. Source of these receptors: a woman between 40 and 55 years old in good health and CMV-seronegative.

This clone is a singleton in its sample. The V call is TRBV7-8, the J call TRBJ2-5, with 11 positions matching TRBD2. TRBJ2-7 matches the DNA end more closely, so the J call is doubtful. The germline V gene encodes CDR1 SGHVS and CDR2 FQNEAQ. CDR3 length: 19 residues. CDR3 coding DNA: TGTGCCAGCAGCTCCAGACTAGCGGGGTCCGGTGTAGGAGCTTACGAGCAGTACTTC. The encoded protein is CASSSRLAGSGVGAYEQYF.

On this clone: The same CDR3 arises from other DNA sequences in this sample as well. J is TRBJ1-1 and V is TRBV5-6, with D possibly TRBD1 on 6 matching bases. V lost 5 bases, J lost 3 bases, and 14 bases lay in between. The CDR3 has 14 amino acids. Germline loops: CDR1 SGHDT, CDR2 YYEEEE. CDR3: CASSSQGRDTEAFF. CDR3 nucleotides: TGTGCCAGCAGTTCACAGGGTAGGGACACTGAAGCTTTCTTT.

The table lists this clone with a few counts. The chain couples TRBV5-4 to TRBJ1-1; 11 positions agree with TRBD1. With 0 bases clipped from V and 11 bases from J, the junction kept 3 bases outside the gene matches. The V gene's germline CDR1 is SGHNT and CDR2 YYREEE (reference sequence). The CDR3 loop spans 13 amino acids. CDR3 in amino acids: CASSLVGTGGAFF. Here the CDR3 DNA reads TGTGCCAGCAGCTTGGTCGGGACAGGGGGGGCTTTCTTT.

The rearrangement joins TRBV5-4 to TRBJ2-5; the D gene is possibly TRBD2 (5 bases). Near its end, the DNA agrees better with TRBJ2-7, so the J call may be wrong. This CDR3 is 16 amino acids long. Germline V gene data show CDR1 as SGHNT and CDR2 as YYREEE (reference sequence). The DNA of the CDR3 is TGTGCCAGCAGCTTTAAACGGGCGTCGGGGTCCTACGAGCAGTACTTC. Amino acid sequence: CASSFKRASGSYEQYF.

The table lists this clone with a few counts. This chain uses TRBV28 with TRBJ1-1; D is perhaps TRBD1 (5 bases). V shed 5 bases and J shed 4 bases, with 14 bases lying between them. Germline loops: CDR1 MDHEN, CDR2 SYDVKM. The CDR3 sequence is 14 residues long. In DNA form, the CDR3 reads TGTGCCAGCAGTCCCCCCGGAGGGACCACTGAAGCTTTCTTT. As protein: CASSPPGGTTEAFF.